The text below deals with one T cell receptor beta chain. Its antigen is unidentified. These data belong to a study of shared clonotypes between healthy human individuals. Terminally differentiated effector memory CD45RA+ cells were excluded from the naive CD8 cells, which were CD45RO-negative and positively selected for CCR7. Study-wide points: Sampling used blood alone; tissue repertoires probably differ. It was observed that roughly 5.4% of naive CD4 clonotypes were shared across a handful of donors.

A deep-level run was used for the assay. Libraries were prepared by immunoSEQ multiplex PCR; TCRdb keeps only in-frame clonotypes and omits some of them. The table records over 2,000,000 clones, roughly 93% of them present only once. Sequenced: naive CD8+ T cells from PBMCs. The source is a man between 18 and 29 years old in good health. Some clones in this sample may be carry-over from other donors' samples.

CDR3 in DNA: TGTGCCAGCAGTTTTTTCCCCCATCGTGGGGGTTACGAGCAGTACTTC. Residues: CASSFFPHRGGYEQYF. The chain joins TRBV27 to TRBJ2-7, with D possibly called TRBD1 or TRBD2 (5 bases each). V shed 3 bases and J shed 4 bases, with 19 bases lying between them. The CDR3 sequence is 16 residues long. CDR1 MNHEY and CDR2 SMNVEV come from the germline V gene (reference sequence).